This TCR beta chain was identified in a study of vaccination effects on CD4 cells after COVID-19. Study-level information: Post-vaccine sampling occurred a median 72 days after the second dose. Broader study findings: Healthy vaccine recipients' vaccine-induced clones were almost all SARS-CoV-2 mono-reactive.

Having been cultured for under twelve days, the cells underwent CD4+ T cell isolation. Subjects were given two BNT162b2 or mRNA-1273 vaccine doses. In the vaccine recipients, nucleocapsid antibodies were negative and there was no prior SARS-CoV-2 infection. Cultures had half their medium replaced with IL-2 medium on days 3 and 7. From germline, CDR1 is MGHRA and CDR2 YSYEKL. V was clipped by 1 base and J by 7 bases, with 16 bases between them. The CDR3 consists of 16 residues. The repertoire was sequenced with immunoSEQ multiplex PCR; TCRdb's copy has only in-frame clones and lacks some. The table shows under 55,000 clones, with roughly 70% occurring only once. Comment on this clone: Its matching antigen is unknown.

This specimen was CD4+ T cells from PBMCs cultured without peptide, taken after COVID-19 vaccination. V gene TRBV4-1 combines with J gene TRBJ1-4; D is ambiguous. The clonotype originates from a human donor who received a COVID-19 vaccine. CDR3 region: CASSQVWAGVGEKLFF. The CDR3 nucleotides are TGCGCCAGCAGCCAAGTTTGGGCCGGGGTAGGTGAAAAACTGTTTTTT.